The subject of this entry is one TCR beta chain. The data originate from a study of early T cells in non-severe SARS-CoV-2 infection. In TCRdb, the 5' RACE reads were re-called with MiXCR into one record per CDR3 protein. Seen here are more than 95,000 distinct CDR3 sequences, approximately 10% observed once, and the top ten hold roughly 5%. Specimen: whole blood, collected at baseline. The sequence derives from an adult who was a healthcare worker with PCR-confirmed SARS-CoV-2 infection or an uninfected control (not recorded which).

The CDR3 region is CASSLFAGAPHEQYF. CDR3 nucleotides: TGTGCCAGCAGTTTATTTGCTGGCGCCCCCCACGAGCAGTACTTC. V usage is TRBV12-3 or TRBV12-4 and J usage is TRBJ2-7; no definite D call. CDR3 length equals 15 residues. The V gene lost 2 bases and the J gene lost 5 bases, with 16 bases spanning the gap.